This TCR beta chain was recovered during a study of response to subunit inactivated influenza vaccine (dated by TCRdb to 2017 to 2018). For the wider study: The study used deep quantitative T cell receptor repertoire profiling to track responses to a trivalent subunit inactivated influenza vaccine.

As to this clonotype: What antigen it recognizes has not been identified. No qualities accompany the bases; no much larger clone lies one base away.

Paper-wide results and their limitations: It was suggested by the authors that each seasonal influenza vaccination may recruit only a limited number of new T cells.

Explained via the paper, the time point label denotes: more than 35 days after influenza vaccine administration. The protocol used for the library was RT-PCR. Sequencer: Illumina HiSeq 2500. TCRdb's own reprocessing of the public reads used fastp at Q25 and MiXCR and kept productive beta chains. Rows are combined by CDR3 protein, so each entry shows the most common genes and DNA. This sample gives roughly 460,000 distinct CDR3 sequences in total; roughly 11% of them show up just once. Together, the top ten hold about 12% of the sample. The CDR3 covers 14 residues, taking in both the cysteine and the phenylalanine. The DNA shown is the 42-base CDR3, in frame from base 1. In the germline V gene (reference sequence), CDR1 corresponds to LNHDA and CDR2 to SQIVND. V and J are truncated by 4 bases and 4 bases respectively, leaving an intervening sequence of 13 bases.

This TCR was sampled from a man in his forties or fifties who received an inactivated influenza vaccine. Donor details come from another sample of the same person, matched by shared clones. The sample here was PBMCs from blood, taken about 6 weeks after vaccination. The chain is assembled from TRBV19 and TRBJ1-1, with TRBD1 tentatively as D gene (5 bases match). The sequenced DNA: TGTGCCAGTAGTACGGGACGGGAACGCACTGAAGCTTTCTTT. It encodes CASSTGRERTEAFF.